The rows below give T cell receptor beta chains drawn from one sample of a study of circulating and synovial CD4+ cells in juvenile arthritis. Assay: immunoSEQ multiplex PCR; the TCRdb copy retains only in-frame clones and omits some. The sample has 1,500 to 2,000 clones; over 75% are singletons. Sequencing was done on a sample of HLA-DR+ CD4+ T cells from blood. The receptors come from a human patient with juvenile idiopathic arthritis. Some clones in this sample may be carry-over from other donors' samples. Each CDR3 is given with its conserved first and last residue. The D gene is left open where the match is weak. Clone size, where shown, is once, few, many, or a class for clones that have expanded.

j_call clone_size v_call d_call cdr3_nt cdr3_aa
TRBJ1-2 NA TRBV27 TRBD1 TGTGCCAGCAGTCCTTGGGACAGACTCCCCTATGGCTACACCTTC CASSPWDRLPYGYTF
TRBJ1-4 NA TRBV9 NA TGTGCCAGCAGCGCCACAGGGAGGGGGGAAAAACTGTTTTTT CASSATGRGEKLFF
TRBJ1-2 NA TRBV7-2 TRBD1 TGTGCCAGCAGCGACCGAAGACAGGGCTCTAACTATGGCTACACCTTC CASSDRRQGSNYGYTF
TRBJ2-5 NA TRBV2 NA TGTGCCAGCTCAAATCTAGAGCAGTACTTC CASSNLEQYF
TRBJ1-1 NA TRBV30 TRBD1 TGTGCCTGGAGTCCCCTAGGTGCAGGGGGCTCGGACACTGAAGCTTTCTTT CAWSPLGAGGSDTEAFF
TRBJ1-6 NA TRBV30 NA TGTGCCTGGGGGACTAGCTCCTATAATTCACCCCTCCACTTT CAWGTSSYNSPLHF
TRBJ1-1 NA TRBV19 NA TGTGCCAGTAGTATTCGACCGGGATGGAACACTGAAGCTTTCTTT CASSIRPGWNTEAFF
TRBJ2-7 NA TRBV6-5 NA TGTGCCAGCCACTACGAGCAGTACTTC CASHYEQYF
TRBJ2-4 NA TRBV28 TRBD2 TGTGCCAGCAGCCCTGGACTAGCTAGAACCAAAAACATTCAGTACTTC CASSPGLARTKNIQYF
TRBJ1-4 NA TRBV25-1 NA TGTGCCAGCAGTGAATTCTTAAGCGGGCCAACTAATGAAAAACTGTTTTTT CASSEFLSGPTNEKLFF
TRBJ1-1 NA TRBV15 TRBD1 TGTGCCACCAGCAGACACCGGGACAGCAACACTGAAGCTTTCTTT CATSRHRDSNTEAFF
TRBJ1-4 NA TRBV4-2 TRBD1 TGTGCCAGCAGCCAAGGACAGGGGTATGAAAAACTGTTTTTT CASSQGQGYEKLFF
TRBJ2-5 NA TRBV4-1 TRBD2 TGCGCCAGCAGCCATGAGCGGGGGACCCAGTACTTC CASSHERGTQYF
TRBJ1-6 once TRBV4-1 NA TGCGCCAGCAGTTTGCGAGGGTCTTATAATTCACCCCTCCACTTT CASSLRGSYNSPLHF
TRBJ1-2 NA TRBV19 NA TGTGCCAGTAGTAAAGGGGACTATGGCTACACCTTC CASSKGDYGYTF
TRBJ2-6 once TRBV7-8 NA TGTGCCAGCAGCCCGGGACTCAGCTTCTCTGGGGCCAACGTCCTGACTTTC CASSPGLSFSGANVLTF
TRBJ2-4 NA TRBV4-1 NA TGCGCCAGCAGCCAACGGATCCAGGACTCCCTAGCCAAAAACATTCAGTACTTC CASSQRIQDSLAKNIQYF
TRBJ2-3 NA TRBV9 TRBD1 TGTGCCAGCAGCATTGCAGGGGGAGATACGCAGTATTTT CASSIAGGDTQYF
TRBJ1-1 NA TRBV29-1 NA TGCAGCGTGAGACAGGCCCTGGAAGGTTTCTTT CSVRQALEGFF
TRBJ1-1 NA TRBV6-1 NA TGTGCCAGCAGTGGACAGGCTAACACTGAAGCTTTCTTT CASSGQANTEAFF
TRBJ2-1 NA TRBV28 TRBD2 TGTGCCAGCAGTTTCGTGAGTGGACTAGCGAAAAATGAGCAGTTCTTC CASSFVSGLAKNEQFF
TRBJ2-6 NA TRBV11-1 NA TGTGCCAGCAGCTTAACAGACTCTGGGGCCAACGTCCTGACTTTC CASSLTDSGANVLTF
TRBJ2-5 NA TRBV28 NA TGTGCCACTCGGACAGTGTACCAAGAGACCCAGTACTTC CATRTVYQETQYF
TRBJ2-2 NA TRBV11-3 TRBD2 TGTGCCAGCAGCCGGGGACTAGCGGGAGACGGGAACACCGGGGAGCTGTTTTTT CASSRGLAGDGNTGELFF
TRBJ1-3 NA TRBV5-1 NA TGCGCCAGCAGCGGAGGCGGACCGCGGGACACCATATATTTT CASSGGGPRDTIYF
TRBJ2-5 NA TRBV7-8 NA TGTGCCAGCAGCTTACATGGCGGCGGAGAGACCCAGTACTTC CASSLHGGGETQYF
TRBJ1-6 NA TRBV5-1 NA TGCGCCAGCCGCTGGACAAACAATAATTCACCCCTCCACTTT CASRWTNNNSPLHF
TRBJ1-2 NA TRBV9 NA TGTGCCAGCAGCGTTTCAGGGACTCCTAACTATGGCTACACCTTC CASSVSGTPNYGYTF
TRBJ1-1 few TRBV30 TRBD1 TGTGCCTGGAGTGGGACAGGGGATATGGGTGAAGCTTTCTTT CAWSGTGDMGEAFF
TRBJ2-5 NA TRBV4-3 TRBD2 TGCGCCAGCAGCCAAGATGGTAGCGGGGGCTGGGAGACCCAGTACTTC CASSQDGSGGWETQYF
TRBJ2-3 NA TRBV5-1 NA TGCGCCAGCAGCTTACAGGGTGGAGGCACAGATACGCAGTATTTT CASSLQGGGTDTQYF
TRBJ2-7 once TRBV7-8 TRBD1 TGTGCCAGCAGCCCGGACAGGGGGGCATACGAGCAGTACTTC CASSPDRGAYEQYF
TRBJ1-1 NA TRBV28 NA TGTGCCAGCAGGCCGGGACAATGGACGACTGAAGCTTTCTTT CASRPGQWTTEAFF
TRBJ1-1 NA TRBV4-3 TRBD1 TGCGCCAGCAGCCTCGGACAGGGCACTGAAGCTTTCTTT CASSLGQGTEAFF
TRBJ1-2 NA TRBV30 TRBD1 TGTGCCTGGTACCGGGACAGGGTTCCTAGAGGCTATGGCTACACCTTC CAWYRDRVPRGYGYTF
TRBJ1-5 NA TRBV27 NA TGTGCCAGCAGTTCCGGACCGGGGTTGGGGCCCCAGCATTTT CASSSGPGLGPQHF
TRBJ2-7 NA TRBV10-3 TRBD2 TGTGCCACACAGGGGGGACTAGCGGGAGGGACCTTCTACGAGCAGTACTTC CATQGGLAGGTFYEQYF
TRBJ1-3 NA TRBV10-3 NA TGCGCCATCAGTGAGTCGAGCCCCGTTCTATATGAACTACCGACCATCTCTGGAAACACCATATATTTT CAISESSPVLYELPTISGNTIYF
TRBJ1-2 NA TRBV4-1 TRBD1 TGCGCCAGCAGCCAAGTCCCGCCCGGGACAGGGGGCGGCTACACCTTC CASSQVPPGTGGGYTF
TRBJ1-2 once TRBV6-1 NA TGTGCCAGCAGTGAACAGGGGCCGTTCTATGGCTACACCTTC CASSEQGPFYGYTF
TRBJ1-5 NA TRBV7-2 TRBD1 TGTGCCAGCAGCTTAGGGACAGGGGAAAATCAGCCCCAGCATTTT CASSLGTGENQPQHF
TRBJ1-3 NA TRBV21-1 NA TGTGCCAGCACCAGAAATAACACCATATATTTT CASTRNNTIYF
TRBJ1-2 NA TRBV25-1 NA TGTGCCAGCAGTGAATCGGGGTTCTATGGCTACACCTTC CASSESGFYGYTF
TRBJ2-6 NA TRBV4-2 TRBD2 TGTGCCAGCAGCCAACCCGGAGGGCTAGCGGGAACTGGGGCCAACGTCCTGACTTTC CASSQPGGLAGTGANVLTF
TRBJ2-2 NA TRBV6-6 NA TGTGCCAGCAGTACCCCTGGAGAAGCCGGGGAGCTGTTTTTT CASSTPGEAGELFF
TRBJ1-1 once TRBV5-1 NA TGCGCCAGCAGCTTGGCCTTGGGGAGGCAGAGCACTGAAGCTTTCTTT CASSLALGRQSTEAFF
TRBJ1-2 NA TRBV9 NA TGTGCCAGCAGCAGCAGGGTTTGGGGAAACTATGGCTACACCTTC CASSSRVWGNYGYTF
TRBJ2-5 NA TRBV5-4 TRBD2 TGTGCCAGCAGCCGAAGCGGGGTCCAAGAGACCCAGTACTTC CASSRSGVQETQYF
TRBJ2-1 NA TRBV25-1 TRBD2 TGTGCCAGCAGTGAACTAGCGGGGTACAATGAGCAGTTCTTC CASSELAGYNEQFF
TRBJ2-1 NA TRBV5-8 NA TGTGCCAGCAGCTTTGGAGCCTCCCTCTCCTACAATGAGCAGTTCTTC CASSFGASLSYNEQFF